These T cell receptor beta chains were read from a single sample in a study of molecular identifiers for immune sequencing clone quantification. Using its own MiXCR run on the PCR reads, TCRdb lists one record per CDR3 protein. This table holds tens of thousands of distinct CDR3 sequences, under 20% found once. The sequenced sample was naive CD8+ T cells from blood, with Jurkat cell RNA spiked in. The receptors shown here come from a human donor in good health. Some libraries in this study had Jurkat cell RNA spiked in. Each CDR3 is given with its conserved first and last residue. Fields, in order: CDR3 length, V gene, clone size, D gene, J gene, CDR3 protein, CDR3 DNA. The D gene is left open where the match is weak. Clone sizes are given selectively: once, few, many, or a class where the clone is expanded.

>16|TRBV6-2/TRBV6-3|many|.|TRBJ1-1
CASSSLGRFVNTEAFF
TGTGCCAGCAGTTCCCTGGGGCGGTTTGTGAACACTGAAGCTTTCTTT
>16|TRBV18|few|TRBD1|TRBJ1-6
CASSPGQGAWNSPLHF
TGTGCCAGCTCACCTGGGCAGGGGGCTTGGAATTCACCCCTCCACTTT
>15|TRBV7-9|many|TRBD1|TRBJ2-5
CASSGTGMGRETQYF
TGTGCCAGCAGCGGGACAGGGATGGGAAGGGAGACCCAGTACTTC
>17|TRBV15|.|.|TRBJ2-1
CATSREDRLRLSLEQFF
TGTGCCACCAGCAGGGAGGACCGATTGCGGCTATCCTTAGAGCAGTTCTTC
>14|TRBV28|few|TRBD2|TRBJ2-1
CASNGLAGFNEQFF
TGTGCCAGCAATGGACTAGCGGGCTTCAATGAGCAGTTCTTC
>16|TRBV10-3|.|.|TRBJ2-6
CAISESRVGGANVLTF
TGTGCCATCAGTGAGTCGAGAGTAGGTGGGGCCAACGTCCTGACTTTC
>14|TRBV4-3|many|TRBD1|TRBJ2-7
CASSQDGDRGEQYF
TGCGCCAGCAGCCAAGATGGGGACAGGGGCGAGCAGTACTTC
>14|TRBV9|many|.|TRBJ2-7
CASSEAGDAREQYF
TGTGCCAGCAGCGAAGCAGGAGATGCTCGCGAGCAGTACTTC
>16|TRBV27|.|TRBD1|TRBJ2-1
CASSLSADRGWNERFF
TGTGCCAGCAGTTTATCCGCGGACAGGGGGTGGAATGAGCGGTTCTTC
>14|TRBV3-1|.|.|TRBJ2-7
CASSQVVEDHEQYF
TGTGCCAGCAGCCAAGTTGTAGAGGACCACGAGCAGTACTTC
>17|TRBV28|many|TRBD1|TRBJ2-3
CASSLRPGTGGTDTQYF
TGTGCCAGCAGTTTGCGCCCCGGGACAGGGGGAACAGATACGCAGTATTTT
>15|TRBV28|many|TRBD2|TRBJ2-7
CASSQSSGSWYEQYF
TGTGCCAGCAGCCAGAGTAGCGGGAGCTGGTACGAGCAGTACTTC
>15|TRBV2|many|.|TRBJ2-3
CASSDRWSSTDTQYF
TGTGCCAGCAGTGACAGGTGGTCTAGCACAGATACGCAGTATTTT
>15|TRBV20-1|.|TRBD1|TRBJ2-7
CSAATDREIAYEQYF
TGCAGTGCAGCAACGGACAGGGAAATTGCCTACGAGCAGTACTTC
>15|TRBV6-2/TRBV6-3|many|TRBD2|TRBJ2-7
CASRGAAGSGYEQYF
TGTGCCAGCAGGGGAGCAGCGGGATCGGGCTACGAGCAGTACTTC
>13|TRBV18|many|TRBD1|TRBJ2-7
CASSPRQGYEQYF
TGTGCCAGCTCACCAAGACAGGGCTACGAGCAGTACTTC
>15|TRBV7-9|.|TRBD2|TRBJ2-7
CASSLAPGGAYEQYF
TGTGCCAGCAGCTTAGCCCCGGGGGGAGCCTACGAGCAGTACTTC
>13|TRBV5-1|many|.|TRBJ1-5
CASSYPGVQPQHF
TGCGCCAGCAGTTACCCGGGGGTTCAGCCCCAGCATTTT
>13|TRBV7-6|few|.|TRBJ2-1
CASTPTEINEQFF
TGTGCCAGCACCCCGACGGAGATCAATGAGCAGTTCTTC
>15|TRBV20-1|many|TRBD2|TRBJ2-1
CSARDLAGGNNEQFF
TGCAGTGCTAGAGATCTGGCGGGAGGGAACAATGAGCAGTTCTTC
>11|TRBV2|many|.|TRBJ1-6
CASREEYTLHF
TGTGCCAGCAGGGAGGAATACACCCTCCACTTT
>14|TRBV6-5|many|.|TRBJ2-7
CASSFLTSGNEQYF
TGTGCCAGCAGTTTCCTGACATCGGGGAACGAGCAGTACTTC
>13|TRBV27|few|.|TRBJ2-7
CASSPGQNNEQYF
TGTGCCAGCAGTCCGGGACAAAACAACGAGCAGTACTTC
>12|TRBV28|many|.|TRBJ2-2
CVSNRGTGELFF
TGTGTCAGCAACCGGGGAACCGGGGAGCTGTTTTTT
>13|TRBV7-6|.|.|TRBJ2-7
CASSLEAGSEQYF
TGTGCCAGCAGCTTAGAGGCAGGGAGCGAGCAGTACTTC
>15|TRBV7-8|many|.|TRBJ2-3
CASSAPGLSTDTQYF
TGTGCCAGCAGCGCCCCGGGACTTAGCACAGATACGCAGTATTTT
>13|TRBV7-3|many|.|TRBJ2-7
CASSPGPEGEQYF
TGTGCCAGCAGCCCGGGCCCCGAGGGGGAGCAGTACTTC
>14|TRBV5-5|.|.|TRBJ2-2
CASLGVSNTGELFF
TGTGCCAGCTTGGGAGTTTCGAACACCGGGGAGCTGTTTTTT
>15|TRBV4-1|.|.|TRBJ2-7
CASSQSPATSYEQYF
TGCGCCAGCAGCCAATCTCCCGCAACCTCCTACGAGCAGTACTTC
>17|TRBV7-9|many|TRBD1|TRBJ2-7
CASSLGTGGALAYEQYF
TGTGCCAGCAGCTTGGGGACAGGGGGCGCATTGGCCTACGAGCAGTACTTC
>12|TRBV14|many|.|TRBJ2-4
CASSQERTHQYF
TGTGCCAGCAGCCAAGAGCGGACTCATCAGTACTTC
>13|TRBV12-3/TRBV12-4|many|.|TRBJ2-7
CASSFTGLGEQYF
TGTGCCAGCAGTTTCACAGGGTTAGGAGAGCAGTACTTC
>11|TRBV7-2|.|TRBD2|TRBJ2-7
CASSRGGEQYF
TGTGCCAGCAGCCGCGGGGGGGAGCAGTACTTC
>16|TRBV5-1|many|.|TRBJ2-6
CASSLRGTPGANVLTF
TGCGCCAGCAGCTTGCGGGGGACCCCCGGGGCCAACGTCCTGACTTTC
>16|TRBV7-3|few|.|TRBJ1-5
CASSSLKGYSNQPQHF
TGTGCCAGCAGCTCCCTGAAGGGCTATAGCAATCAGCCCCAGCATTTT
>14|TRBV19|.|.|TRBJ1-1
CASSAVSGGTEAFF
TGTGCCAGTAGTGCCGTTAGCGGGGGCACTGAAGCTTTCTTT
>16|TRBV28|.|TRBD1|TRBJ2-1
CASSLSAGGLGNEQFF
TGTGCCAGCAGTTTATCAGCAGGGGGCTTGGGTAATGAGCAGTTCTTC
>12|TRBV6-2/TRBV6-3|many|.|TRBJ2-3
CASRLNDVTQYF
TGTGCCAGCCGCCTAAACGACGTTACGCAGTATTTT
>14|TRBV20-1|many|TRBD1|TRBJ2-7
CSAPDRVTSYEQYF
TGCAGTGCCCCCGACAGGGTGACCTCCTACGAGCAGTACTTC